This T cell receptor (beta chain) was captured in a study of T cells in women clearing cervical HPV infection. For this clone: The observed sequence ends 3 residues before the CDR3 terminus, with the missing tail filled in from the germline J gene.

Germline V CDR1 and CDR2: SGHVS, FNYEAQ. The ends were cut back, 5 bases at V and 4 bases at J, with 11 bases in the middle. This CDR3 contains 14 residues. Libraries were prepared by immunoSEQ multiplex PCR; TCRdb keeps only in-frame clonotypes and omits some of them. The table lists 30,000 to 35,000 clones, with approximately 8.4% in the top ten. The sequence was collected from a woman between 18 and 70 years old with a cervical HPV16 infection that either progressed to CIN3+ or cleared (not recorded which). The material sequenced was blood buffy coat. This rearrangement joins TRBV7-6 to TRBJ2-2, with D perhaps TRBD1 (6 bases). CDR3 region: CASSPRGATGELFF. The covered CDR3 bases are TGTGCCAGCAGCCCCAGGGGCGCCACCGGGGAG.